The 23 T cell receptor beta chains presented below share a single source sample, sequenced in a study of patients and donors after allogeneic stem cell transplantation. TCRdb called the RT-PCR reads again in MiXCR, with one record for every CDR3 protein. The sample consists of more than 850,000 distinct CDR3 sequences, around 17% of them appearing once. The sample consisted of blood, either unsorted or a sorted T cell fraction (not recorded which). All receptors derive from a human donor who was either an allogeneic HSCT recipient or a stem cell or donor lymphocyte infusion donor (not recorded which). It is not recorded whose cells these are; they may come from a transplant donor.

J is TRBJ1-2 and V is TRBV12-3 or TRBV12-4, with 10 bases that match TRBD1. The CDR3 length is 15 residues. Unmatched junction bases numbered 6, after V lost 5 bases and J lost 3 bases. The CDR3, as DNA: TGTGCCAGCAGTGACAGGGGGCGCCTGGACTATGGCTACACCTTC. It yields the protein CASSDRGRLDYGYTF.

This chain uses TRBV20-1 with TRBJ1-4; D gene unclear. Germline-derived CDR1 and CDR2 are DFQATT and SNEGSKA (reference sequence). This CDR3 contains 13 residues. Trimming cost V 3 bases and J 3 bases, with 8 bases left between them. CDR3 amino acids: CSASYRANEKLFF. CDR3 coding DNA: TGCAGTGCTAGTTACCGGGCTAATGAAAAACTGTTTTTT.

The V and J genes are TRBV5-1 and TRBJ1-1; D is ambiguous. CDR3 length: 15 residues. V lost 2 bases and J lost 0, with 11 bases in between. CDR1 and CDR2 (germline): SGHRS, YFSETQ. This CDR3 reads CASSFSGVMNTEAFF. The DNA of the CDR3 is TGCGCCAGCAGCTTTTCGGGCGTTATGAACACTGAAGCTTTCTTT.

Here the CDR3 DNA reads TGTGCCACCAGTCGGGGGTTTAATAGCGGGAGAGGGACCGGGGAGCTGTTTTTT. Translating gives CATSRGFNSGRGTGELFF. The chain carries TRBV24-1 and TRBJ2-2; 9 nucleotides agree with TRBD2. With 6 bases clipped from V and 5 bases from J, the junction kept 15 bases outside the gene matches. The CDR3 loop spans 18 amino acids. The V gene's germline CDR1 is KGHDR and CDR2 SFDVKD.

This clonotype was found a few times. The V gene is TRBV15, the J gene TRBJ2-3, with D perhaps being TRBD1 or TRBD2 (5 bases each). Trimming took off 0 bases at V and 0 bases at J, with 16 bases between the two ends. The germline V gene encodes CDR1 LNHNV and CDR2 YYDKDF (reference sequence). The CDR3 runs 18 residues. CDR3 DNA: TGTGCCACCAGCAGAGATCAAACGGGGCAGACGAGCACAGATACGCAGTATTTT. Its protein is CATSRDQTGQTSTDTQYF.

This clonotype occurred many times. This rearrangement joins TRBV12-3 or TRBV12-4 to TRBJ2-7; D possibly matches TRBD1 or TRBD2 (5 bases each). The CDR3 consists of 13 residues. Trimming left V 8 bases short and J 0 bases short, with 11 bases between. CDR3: CASRDGDSYEQYF. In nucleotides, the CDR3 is TGTGCCAGCCGGGACGGAGACTCCTACGAGCAGTACTTC.

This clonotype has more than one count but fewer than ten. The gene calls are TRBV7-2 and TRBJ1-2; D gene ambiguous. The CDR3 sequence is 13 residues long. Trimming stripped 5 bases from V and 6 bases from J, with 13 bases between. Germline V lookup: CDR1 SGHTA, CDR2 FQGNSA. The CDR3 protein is CASSQKRNHGYTF. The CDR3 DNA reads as TGTGCCAGCAGCCAAAAAAGGAATCATGGCTACACCTTC.

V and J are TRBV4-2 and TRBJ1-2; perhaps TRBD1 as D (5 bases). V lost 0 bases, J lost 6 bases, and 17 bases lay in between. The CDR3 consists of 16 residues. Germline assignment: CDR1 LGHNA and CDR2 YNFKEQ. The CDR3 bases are TGTGCCAGCAGCCAAGAGTTGGGGCAGGGCTTGGATGGCTACACCTTC. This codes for CASSQELGQGLDGYTF.

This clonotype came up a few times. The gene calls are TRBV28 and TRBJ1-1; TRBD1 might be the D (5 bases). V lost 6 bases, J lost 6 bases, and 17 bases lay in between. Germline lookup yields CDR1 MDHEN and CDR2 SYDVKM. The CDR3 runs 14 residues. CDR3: CASSPGTEDAEAFF. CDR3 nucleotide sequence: TGTGCCAGCAGCCCCGGGACGGAGGATGCTGAAGCTTTCTTT.

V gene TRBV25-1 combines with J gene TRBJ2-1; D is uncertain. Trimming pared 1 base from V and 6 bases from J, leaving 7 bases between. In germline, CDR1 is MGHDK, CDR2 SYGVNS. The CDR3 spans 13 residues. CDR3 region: CASSESAANEQFF. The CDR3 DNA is TGTGCCAGCAGTGAATCGGCAGCCAATGAGCAGTTCTTC.

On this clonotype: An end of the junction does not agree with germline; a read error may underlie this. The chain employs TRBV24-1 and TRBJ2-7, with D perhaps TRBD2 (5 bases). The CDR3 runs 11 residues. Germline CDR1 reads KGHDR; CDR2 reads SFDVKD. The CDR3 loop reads CGTSVSGEQYF. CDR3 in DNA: TGTGGCACCAGCGTATCGGGAGAGCAGTACTTC.

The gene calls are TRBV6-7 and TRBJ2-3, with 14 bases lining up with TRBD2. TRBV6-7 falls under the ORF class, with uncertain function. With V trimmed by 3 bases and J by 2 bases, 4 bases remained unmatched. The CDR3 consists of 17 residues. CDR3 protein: CASSYKGLAGATDTQYF. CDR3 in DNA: TGTGCCAGCAGTTATAAGGGACTAGCGGGGGCCACAGATACGCAGTATTTT.

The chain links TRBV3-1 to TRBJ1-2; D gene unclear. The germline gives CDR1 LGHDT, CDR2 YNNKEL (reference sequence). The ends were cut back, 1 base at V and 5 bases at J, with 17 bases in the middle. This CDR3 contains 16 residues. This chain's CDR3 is CASSQARPGGPYGYTF. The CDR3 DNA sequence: TGTGCCAGCAGCCAAGCACGCCCCGGTGGGCCGTATGGCTACACCTTC.

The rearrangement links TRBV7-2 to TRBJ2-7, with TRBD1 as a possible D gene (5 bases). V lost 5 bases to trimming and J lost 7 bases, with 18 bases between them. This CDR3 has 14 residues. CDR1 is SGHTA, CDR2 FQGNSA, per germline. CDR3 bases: TGTGCCAGCAGCCCGTCCCGGACAAGCCTTGAGCAGTACTTC. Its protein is CASSPSRTSLEQYF.

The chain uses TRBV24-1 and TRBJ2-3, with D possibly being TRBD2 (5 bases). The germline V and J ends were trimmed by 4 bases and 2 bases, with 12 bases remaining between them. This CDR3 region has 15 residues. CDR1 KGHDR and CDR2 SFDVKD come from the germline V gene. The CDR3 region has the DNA TGTGCCACCAGTGACCCCCGGGGTCACACAGATACGCAGTATTTT. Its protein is CATSDPRGHTDTQYF.

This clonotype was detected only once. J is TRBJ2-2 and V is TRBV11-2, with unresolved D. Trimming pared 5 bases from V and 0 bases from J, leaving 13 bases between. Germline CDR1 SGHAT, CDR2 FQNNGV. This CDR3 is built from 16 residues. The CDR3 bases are TGTGCCAGCAGCCCCCGCCCGGGCGCGAACACCGGGGAGCTGTTTTTT. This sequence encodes CASSPRPGANTGELFF.

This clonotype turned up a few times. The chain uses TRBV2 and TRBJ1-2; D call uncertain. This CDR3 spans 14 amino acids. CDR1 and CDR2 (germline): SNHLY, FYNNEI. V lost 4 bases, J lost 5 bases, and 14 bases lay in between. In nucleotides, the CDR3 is TGTGCCAGCAGTGTGCAGGAGACCGAATATGGCTACACCTTC. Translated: CASSVQETEYGYTF.

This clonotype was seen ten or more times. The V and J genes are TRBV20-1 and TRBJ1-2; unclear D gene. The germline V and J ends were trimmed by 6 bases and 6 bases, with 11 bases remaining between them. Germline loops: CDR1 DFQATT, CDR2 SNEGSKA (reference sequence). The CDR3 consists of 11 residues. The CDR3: CSALPVDGYTF. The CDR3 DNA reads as TGCAGTGCCCTGCCCGTTGATGGCTACACCTTC.

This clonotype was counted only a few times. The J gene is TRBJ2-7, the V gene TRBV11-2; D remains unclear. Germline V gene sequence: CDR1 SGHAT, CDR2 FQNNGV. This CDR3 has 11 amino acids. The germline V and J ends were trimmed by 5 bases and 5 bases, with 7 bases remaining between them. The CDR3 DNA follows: TGTGCCAGCAGCCCATTCCACGAGCAGTACTTC. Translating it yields CASSPFHEQYF.

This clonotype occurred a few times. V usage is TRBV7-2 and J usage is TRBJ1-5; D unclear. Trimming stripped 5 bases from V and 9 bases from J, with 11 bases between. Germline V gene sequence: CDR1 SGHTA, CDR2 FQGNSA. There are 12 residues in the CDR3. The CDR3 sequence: CASSPLGWPQHF. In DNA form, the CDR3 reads TGTGCCAGCAGCCCTTTGGGGTGGCCCCAGCATTTT.

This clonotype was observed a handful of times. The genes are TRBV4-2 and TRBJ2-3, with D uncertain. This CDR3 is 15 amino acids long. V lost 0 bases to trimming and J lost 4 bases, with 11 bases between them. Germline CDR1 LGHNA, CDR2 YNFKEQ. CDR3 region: CASSQEGQVPDTQYF. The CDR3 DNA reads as TGTGCCAGCAGCCAAGAAGGGCAGGTGCCAGATACGCAGTATTTT.

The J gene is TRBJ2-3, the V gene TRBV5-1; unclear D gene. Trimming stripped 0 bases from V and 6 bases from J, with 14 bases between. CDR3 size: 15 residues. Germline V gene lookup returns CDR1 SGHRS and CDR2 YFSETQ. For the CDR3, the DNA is TGCGCCAGCAGCTTGGTGTCTGCCCCCGGTGATACGCAGTATTTT. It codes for CASSLVSAPGDTQYF.

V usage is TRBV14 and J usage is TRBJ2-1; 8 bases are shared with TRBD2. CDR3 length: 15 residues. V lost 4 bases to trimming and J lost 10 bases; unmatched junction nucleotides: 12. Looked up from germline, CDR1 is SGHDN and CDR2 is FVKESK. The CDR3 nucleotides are TGTGCCAGCAGCCCCCTTTATGGGTCGGGAGGGGAGCAGTTCTTC. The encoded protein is CASSPLYGSGGEQFF.